The TCR beta chain under discussion was sequenced for a study of blood T cell repertoires in COVID-19. Cohort 3 donors counted as recovered after two negative PCRs, clearance, or resolved symptoms. The data were produced by immunoSEQ multiplex PCR, yet TCRdb's version contains in-frame clones alone and is incomplete. The repertoire holds 250,000 to 350,000 clones, with around 90% as singletons. Trimming took 1 base from V and 5 from J; bases not matched to a gene: 4. This CDR3 contains 14 residues. In germline, CDR1 is MDHEN, CDR2 SYDVKM. Sequencing used PBMCs or T cells enriched from blood (not recorded which). The chain combines TRBV28 with TRBJ1-2, with TRBD1 identical over 7 bases. This clonotype originated in a woman in her twenties or thirties who had recovered from COVID-19. The CDR3 reads CASSLLNRGYGYTF. DNA for the CDR3: TGTGCCAGCAGTTTATTAAACAGGGGATATGGCTACACCTTC.